This TCR beta chain was sequenced for a study of cytomegalovirus exposure and HLA in healthy donors. Whole-study results and caveats: The study listed roughly 160 cytomegalovirus-associated TCR beta chains. Generally TCR sequences proved uncommon, though certain public TCRs appeared in numerous donors. There were reportedly fewer N-insertions in an Asian-associated ancestry cluster than the roughly 610-donor mean, in a later analysis.

As concerns this clone: Its antigen is as yet unknown.

CDR1 and CDR2 from the germline V gene are SGHAT and FQNNGV. V lost 2 bases to trimming and J lost 1 base, with 6 bases between them. The CDR3 extends over 15 amino acids. PCR primers comprised 60 Vbeta and 13 Jbeta primers. Method: immunoSEQ multiplex PCR; TCRdb's copy keeps in-frame clones and lacks some. The repertoire holds about 150,000 clones, with around 80% as singletons. The rearrangement uses TRBV11-2 and TRBJ2-6; TRBD1 is a possible D gene (5 bases). The specimen sequenced was PBMCs. This TCR was sampled from a man aged 35-49 years in good health and CMV-seropositive. CDR3 region: CASSLQGSGANVLTF. In nucleotides, the CDR3 is TGTGCCAGCAGCTTACAGGGTTCTGGGGCCAACGTCCTGACTTTC.